The TCR beta chain described here comes from a study of response to subunit inactivated influenza vaccine. Overall study results and limits: Authors suggested that a seasonal influenza vaccination recruits few new T cells each time.

In TCRdb, the RT-PCR reads were re-called with MiXCR into one record per CDR3 protein. The data hold around 850,000 distinct CDR3 sequences, with about 18% observed a single time. CDR3 length: 12 amino acids. Looked up from germline, CDR1 is SGHVS and CDR2 is FQNEAQ. With 5 bases removed from V and 9 bases from J, the gap between germline ends came to 11 bases. This clonotype showed up just a few times. Its antigen is as yet unknown. The chain uses TRBV7-8 and TRBJ2-1; no clear D. The receptor's source is a man aged 50-60 years who received an inactivated influenza vaccine. Here the sequenced sample was PBMCs from blood, taken around 5 days after vaccination. The CDR3 reads CASSRTTIEQFF. The CDR3 DNA sequence: TGTGCCAGCAGCAGGACCACGATTGAGCAGTTCTTC.